This TCR beta chain was profiled in a study of blood T cell repertoires in COVID-19. Overall study context: Sources were T cells, B-cell-depleted T cells, or PBMCs; the material itself was cDNA or gDNA.

From germline, CDR1 is GTSNPN and CDR2 SVGIG (reference sequence). CDR3 length: 17 amino acids. J gave up 6 bases and V 0 bases, and 11 bases lay outside the gene matches. TCRdb's table, derived via immunoSEQ multiplex PCR, lists solely in-frame clones and lacks some. The table shows roughly 180,000 clones, with 60% to 85% occurring only once. The sample taken for sequencing was peripheral blood. The receptor was derived from a man aged 55 to 70 with active or convalescent COVID-19. The chain links TRBV30 to TRBJ2-7, with 13 nucleotides matching TRBD2. CDR3 amino acids: CAWSVELAGGPIAEQYF. Here the CDR3 DNA reads TGTGCCTGGAGTGTAGAACTAGCGGGAGGGCCGATAGCCGAGCAGTACTTC.